This T cell receptor beta chain was sequenced for a study of cytomegalovirus exposure and HLA in healthy donors. Study information: A later analysis reported the 90 to 150 validation repertoires used the same platform as the 500 to 800 first-cohort repertoires. Broader study findings: Across donors, most TCRs were seen rarely, yet some public ones were widespread.

Unmatched junction bases numbered 15, after V lost 8 bases and J lost 10 bases. The CDR3 loop spans 14 amino acids. Germline CDR1 and CDR2: SGHAT and FQNNGV. The table came from immunoSEQ multiplex PCR; TCRdb's copy has only in-frame clones and leaves some out. The sample lists 97,000 or so clones; around 90% were seen once. In its sample, this clone was seen a few times. The antigen remains unidentified. This chain joins TRBV11-2 and TRBJ1-2, with 8 bases fitting TRBD1. This clonotype originated in a woman aged 25-40 years in good health and CMV-seronegative. Material for sequencing was PBMCs. The CDR3 sequence: CASRRGQVYGDYTF. The CDR3 region has the DNA TGTGCCAGCCGACGGGGACAGGTCTATGGAGACTACACCTTC.